The TCR beta chain under discussion was sequenced for a study of monozygotic twins with inflammatory bowel disease. Through template switching, UMIs that included a 6-nucleotide sample barcode were added. With the 5' RACE reads reprocessed, TCRdb shows one record per CDR3 protein and no DNA. The table lists some 330,000 distinct CDR3 sequences. CDR1 and CDR2 from the germline V gene are MGHRA and YSYEKL. The CDR3 is 21 amino acids. Concerning this clonotype: What it recognizes is unknown.

Broader study findings: Patient repertoire variability may have increased through differing immunosuppressive treatments. A distinction between different T cell subtypes was not possible.

The V and J genes are TRBV4-1 and TRBJ2-1; TCRdb proposes TRBD2, but this gene call is untestable without DNA. Sequenced: blood. This clonotype was sampled from a human donor with ulcerative colitis or Crohn's disease, or a healthy co-twin of an affected twin (not recorded which). The CDR3 sequence: CASSQVPGLAEIYSSYNEQFF.